This T cell receptor (beta chain) was recorded in a study of cytomegalovirus exposure and HLA in healthy donors. This CDR3 is built from 15 residues. Germline values: CDR1 SGHTS, CDR2 YDEGEE. V was clipped by 4 bases and J by 7 bases; unmatched bases: 10. Clones were sequenced by immunoSEQ multiplex PCR, and TCRdb holds only the in-frame ones, with some missing. The table includes approximately 120,000 clones, about 91% detected once. Concerning this clone itself: Its matching antigen is unknown.

Findings and limits, study-wide: As confirmed in vitro, a few CMV-associated chains were specific for CMV antigens. That first-cohort TCR clusters tended to co-occur in the 100 to 150 validation repertoires was found in a later analysis. Cytomegalovirus association was listed for 164 TCR beta chains. Reports credit the classifier with highly specific, highly sensitive diagnosis of cytomegalovirus status.

Sequenced material: PBMCs. This TCR derives from a woman younger than 30 in good health and CMV-seronegative. The rearrangement links TRBV5-8 to TRBJ2-7; 11 bases agree with TRBD2. This CDR3 reads CASSQPVAGGQEQYF. CDR3 in DNA: TGTGCCAGCAGCCAACCGGTAGCGGGAGGGCAAGAGCAGTACTTC.